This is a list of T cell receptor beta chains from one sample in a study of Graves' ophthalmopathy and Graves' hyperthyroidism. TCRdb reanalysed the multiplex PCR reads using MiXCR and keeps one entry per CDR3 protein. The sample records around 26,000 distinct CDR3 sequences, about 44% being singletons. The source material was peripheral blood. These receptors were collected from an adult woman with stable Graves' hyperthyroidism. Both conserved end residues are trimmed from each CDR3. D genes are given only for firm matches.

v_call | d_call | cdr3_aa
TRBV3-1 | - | ASSPSPRDAYNSPLH
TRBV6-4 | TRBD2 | ASSRTSGTDTQY
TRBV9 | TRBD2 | ASSAGTSGEETQY
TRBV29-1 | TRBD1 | SVGTGGTNEQF
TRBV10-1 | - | ASSPGIEQPQH
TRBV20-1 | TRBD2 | SATRTRPPYEQY
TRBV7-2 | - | ASSLVFGQY
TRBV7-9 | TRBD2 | ASSWGGASGSGLIYNEQF
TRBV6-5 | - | ASSYSDRPYRNEQY
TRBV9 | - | ASSSRMGDTQY
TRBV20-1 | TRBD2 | SAFSGGSSYNEQF
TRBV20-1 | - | SAPQGTADEQY
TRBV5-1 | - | ASSLVVNTEAF
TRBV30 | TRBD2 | AWSGGGSSQEQY
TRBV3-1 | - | ASSPDPGSYEQY
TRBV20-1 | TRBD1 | SAQTPGGRKPQH
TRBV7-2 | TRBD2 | ASSLVATSGSTSYNEQF
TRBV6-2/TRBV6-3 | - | ASRPSLETQH
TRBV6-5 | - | ASSYGQTDQPQH
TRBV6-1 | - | ASSEDTSSYNEQF
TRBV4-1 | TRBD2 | ASRLAGRTSGANVLT
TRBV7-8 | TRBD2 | ASGTGGPNEQF
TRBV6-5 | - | ATSLYREKDTEAF
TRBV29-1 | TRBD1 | SVAQGAGGYT
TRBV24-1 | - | ATSDPSGQHYEQY
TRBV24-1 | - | ATSDFSGSNTGELF
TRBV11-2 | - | ASSFTRSTEAC
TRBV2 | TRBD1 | ASSRTGMNTEAF
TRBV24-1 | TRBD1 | ATGDIGRGQGSTGELF
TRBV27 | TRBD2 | ASSWEASGILYNEQF
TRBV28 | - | ASSPEEEGGEKLF
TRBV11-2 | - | ASSVWVEKGSPLH
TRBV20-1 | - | SARGIGGVNTGELF
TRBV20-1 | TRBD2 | STSGRAHEQY
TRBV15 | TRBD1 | ALVGDRYQPQH
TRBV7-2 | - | ASSFRGYNEQF
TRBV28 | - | ASSPGGSYEQY
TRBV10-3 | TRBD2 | AISVMRENEQF
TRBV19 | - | ASSIGSGGPEY
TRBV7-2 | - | ASSFGQGGEQY
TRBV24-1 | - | ATSEVGSGGSDTQY
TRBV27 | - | ASRQKIRQKSNIGELF
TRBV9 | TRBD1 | ASSPDRVGYSPLH
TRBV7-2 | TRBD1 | ASSSGTGTGGSSSYNEQF
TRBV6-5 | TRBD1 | ASSYSGGGQPQH
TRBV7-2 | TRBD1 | ASSLGRDRRNSPLH
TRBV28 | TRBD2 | AGTSGPPYEQY
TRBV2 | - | ASSEDPGCANTGELF